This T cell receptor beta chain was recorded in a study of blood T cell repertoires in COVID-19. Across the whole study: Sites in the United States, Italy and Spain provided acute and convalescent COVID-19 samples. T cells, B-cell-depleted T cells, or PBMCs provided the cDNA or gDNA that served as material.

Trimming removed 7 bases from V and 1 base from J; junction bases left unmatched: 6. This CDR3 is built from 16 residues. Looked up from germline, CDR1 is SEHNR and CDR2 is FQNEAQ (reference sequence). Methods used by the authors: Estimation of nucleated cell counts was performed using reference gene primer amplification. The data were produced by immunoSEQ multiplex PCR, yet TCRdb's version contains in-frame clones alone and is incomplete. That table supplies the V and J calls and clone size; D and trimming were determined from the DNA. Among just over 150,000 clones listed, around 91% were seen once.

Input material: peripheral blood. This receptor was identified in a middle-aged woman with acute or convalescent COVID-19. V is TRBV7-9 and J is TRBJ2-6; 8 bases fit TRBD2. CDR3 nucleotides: TGTGCCAGCACGGCGGGGGGCATATCTGGGGCCAACGTCCTGACTTTC. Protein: CASTAGGISGANVLTF.